The rows below give T cell receptor beta chains drawn from one sample of a study of blood T cell repertoires in COVID-19. This table comes from immunoSEQ multiplex PCR, and its TCRdb copy is limited to in-frame clones, with some not included. The table lists some 54,000 clones, about 81% of them singletons, with over 20% in the top ten. The material sequenced was peripheral blood. The receptors originated from a woman aged 80 or over with COVID-19, enrolled during active disease. Each CDR3 is given with its conserved first and last residue. The D gene is left open where the match is weak. Size values are once, few and many counts, or a class for expanded clones, and some rows have none.

d_gene: TRBD2; j_gene: TRBJ2-5; v_gene: TRBV9; abundance: NA; CDR3aa: CASSAGTTPRETQYF; CDR3nt: TGTGCCAGCAGCGCCGGGACTACCCCCCGAGAGACCCAGTACTTC
d_gene: TRBD2; j_gene: TRBJ2-1; v_gene: TRBV4-1; abundance: few; CDR3aa: CASSQASGRGNEQFF; CDR3nt: TGCGCCAGCAGCCAAGCTAGCGGGAGGGGGAATGAGCAGTTCTTC
d_gene: NA; j_gene: TRBJ2-7; v_gene: TRBV7-9; abundance: NA; CDR3aa: CASSQGSSHEQYF; CDR3nt: TGTGCCAGCAGCCAGGGGAGCTCCCACGAGCAGTACTTC
d_gene: TRBD1; j_gene: TRBJ1-2; v_gene: TRBV6-5; abundance: NA; CDR3aa: CASPDRGRGGYTF; CDR3nt: TGTGCCAGCCCGGACAGGGGGCGCGGGGGCTACACCTTC
d_gene: NA; j_gene: TRBJ2-3; v_gene: TRBV7-3; abundance: NA; CDR3aa: CASSLNRNTDTQYF; CDR3nt: TGTGCCAGCAGCTTAAACAGGAACACAGATACGCAGTATTTT
d_gene: NA; j_gene: TRBJ2-4; v_gene: TRBV18; abundance: NA; CDR3aa: CASSPTGSAKNIQYF; CDR3nt: TGTGCCAGCTCACCAACGGGTTCAGCCAAAAACATTCAGTACTTC
d_gene: NA; j_gene: TRBJ2-5; v_gene: TRBV3-1/TRBV3-2; abundance: NA; CDR3aa: CASSLRGQETQYF; CDR3nt: TGTGCCAGCAGCCTAAGGGGGCAAGAGACCCAGTACTTC
d_gene: TRBD1; j_gene: TRBJ2-1; v_gene: TRBV4-1; abundance: NA; CDR3aa: CASSQPGQGSYNEQFF; CDR3nt: TGCGCCAGCAGCCAACCGGGACAGGGGTCCTACAATGAGCAGTTCTTC
d_gene: NA; j_gene: TRBJ1-2; v_gene: TRBV11-2; abundance: NA; CDR3aa: CASRSTYGYTF; CDR3nt: TGTGCCAGCAGGAGTACGTATGGCTACACCTTC
d_gene: NA; j_gene: TRBJ2-3; v_gene: TRBV6-2/TRBV6-3; abundance: NA; CDR3aa: CASSLQRTDTQYF; CDR3nt: TGTGCCAGCAGCCTCCAGAGGACAGATACGCAGTATTTT
d_gene: NA; j_gene: TRBJ2-1; v_gene: TRBV27; abundance: NA; CDR3aa: CASSFYGGNEQFF; CDR3nt: TGTGCCAGCAGTTTCTATGGAGGGAATGAGCAGTTCTTC
d_gene: TRBD1; j_gene: TRBJ1-3; v_gene: TRBV2; abundance: NA; CDR3aa: CARKKQGTGNTIYF; CDR3nt: TGTGCCAGAAAAAAACAGGGGACTGGAAACACCATATATTTT
d_gene: NA; j_gene: TRBJ1-3; v_gene: TRBV7-9; abundance: NA; CDR3aa: CASSLAGRAGNTIYF; CDR3nt: TGTGCCAGCAGCTTAGCCGGCAGGGCTGGAAACACCATATATTTT
d_gene: TRBD2; j_gene: TRBJ2-3; v_gene: TRBV28; abundance: NA; CDR3aa: CASSLLRTSGLSAQYF; CDR3nt: TGTGCCAGCAGCCTGCTTAGGACTAGCGGGCTCTCGGCGCAGTATTTT
d_gene: NA; j_gene: TRBJ2-2; v_gene: TRBV3-1/TRBV3-2; abundance: NA; CDR3aa: CASSLGGAANTGELFF; CDR3nt: TGTGCCAGCAGCCTGGGGGGGGCCGCGAACACCGGGGAGCTGTTTTTT
d_gene: NA; j_gene: TRBJ1-5; v_gene: TRBV6-5; abundance: NA; CDR3aa: CASSQQGSNQPQHF; CDR3nt: TGTGCCAGCAGTCAACAGGGAAGCAATCAGCCCCAGCATTTT
d_gene: NA; j_gene: TRBJ1-1; v_gene: TRBV10-3; abundance: few; CDR3aa: CAISESDGINTEAFF; CDR3nt: TGTGCCATCAGTGAGTCGGACGGGATAAACACTGAAGCTTTCTTT
d_gene: NA; j_gene: TRBJ2-7; v_gene: TRBV5-1; abundance: NA; CDR3aa: CASSSTGSSYEQYF; CDR3nt: TGCGCCAGCAGCTCCACAGGGAGCTCCTACGAGCAGTACTTC
d_gene: NA; j_gene: TRBJ2-3; v_gene: TRBV18; abundance: NA; CDR3aa: CASSPRVLRTDTQYF; CDR3nt: TGTGCCAGCTCACCCCGGGTCCTCCGCACAGATACGCAGTATTTT
d_gene: TRBD1; j_gene: TRBJ2-2; v_gene: TRBV30; abundance: NA; CDR3aa: CACRTGGYTGELFF; CDR3nt: TGTGCCTGCCGGACAGGGGGGTACACCGGGGAGCTGTTTTTT
d_gene: TRBD1; j_gene: TRBJ2-1; v_gene: TRBV2; abundance: NA; CDR3aa: CASGTGPYNEQFF; CDR3nt: TGTGCCAGCGGGACAGGCCCCTACAATGAGCAGTTCTTC
d_gene: NA; j_gene: TRBJ1-2; v_gene: TRBV30; abundance: NA; CDR3aa: CAWSSLPNYGYTF; CDR3nt: TGTGCCTGGAGTTCCCTCCCTAACTATGGCTACACCTTC
d_gene: NA; j_gene: TRBJ2-5; v_gene: TRBV30; abundance: NA; CDR3aa: CAWSPGVPGAQYF; CDR3nt: TGTGCCTGGAGTCCCGGGGTCCCGGGGGCCCAGTACTTC
d_gene: NA; j_gene: TRBJ2-2; v_gene: TRBV5-8; abundance: NA; CDR3aa: CASSFGGFTGELFF; CDR3nt: TGTGCCAGCAGCTTCGGCGGCTTTACCGGGGAGCTGTTTTTT
d_gene: TRBD2; j_gene: TRBJ2-5; v_gene: TRBV27; abundance: NA; CDR3aa: CASSPIGGSGSTQYF; CDR3nt: TGTGCCAGCAGTCCCATCGGCGGGAGCGGTAGCACCCAGTACTTC
d_gene: TRBD1; j_gene: TRBJ2-7; v_gene: TRBV28; abundance: once; CDR3aa: CASTLGFRGPSYEQYF; CDR3nt: TGTGCCAGCACCCTAGGGTTCAGGGGGCCTTCCTACGAGCAGTACTTC
d_gene: NA; j_gene: TRBJ1-2; v_gene: TRBV6-5; abundance: NA; CDR3aa: CASSPGGLYGYTF; CDR3nt: TGTGCCAGCAGTCCAGGCGGGTTATATGGCTACACCTTC
d_gene: TRBD2; j_gene: TRBJ2-2; v_gene: TRBV9; abundance: once; CDR3aa: CASSVVSPGGPHTGELFF; CDR3nt: TGTGCCAGCAGCGTAGTGTCTCCGGGAGGGCCTCACACCGGGGAGCTGTTTTTT
d_gene: NA; j_gene: TRBJ2-3; v_gene: TRBV14; abundance: few; CDR3aa: CASSTRPSGADTQYF; CDR3nt: TGTGCCAGCAGCACCCGGCCCTCGGGGGCAGATACGCAGTATTTT
d_gene: NA; j_gene: TRBJ1-1; v_gene: TRBV9; abundance: once; CDR3aa: CASSKKELNTEAFF; CDR3nt: TGTGCCAGCAGCAAGAAGGAGTTAAACACTGAAGCTTTCTTT
d_gene: TRBD2; j_gene: TRBJ2-1; v_gene: TRBV4-2; abundance: medium-sized; CDR3aa: CASSQGTSGDEQFF; CDR3nt: TGTGCCAGCAGCCAGGGGACTAGCGGCGATGAGCAGTTCTTC
d_gene: NA; j_gene: TRBJ1-1; v_gene: TRBV12-3/TRBV12-4; abundance: NA; CDR3aa: CASRRQLNTEAFF; CDR3nt: TGTGCCAGCAGGCGACAGTTGAACACTGAAGCTTTCTTT
d_gene: NA; j_gene: TRBJ2-5; v_gene: TRBV30; abundance: NA; CDR3aa: CAGGAERGRETQYF; CDR3nt: TGTGCCGGGGGGGCGGAAAGGGGTCGAGAGACCCAGTACTTC
d_gene: NA; j_gene: TRBJ2-1; v_gene: TRBV7-3; abundance: many; CDR3aa: CASSAPDFAEQFF; CDR3nt: TGTGCCAGCAGCGCCCCGGACTTCGCTGAGCAGTTCTTC
d_gene: TRBD1; j_gene: TRBJ2-7; v_gene: TRBV18; abundance: NA; CDR3aa: CASSPDRDGTLPYEQYF; CDR3nt: TGTGCCAGCTCGCCCGACAGGGACGGGACCCTTCCCTACGAGCAGTACTTC
d_gene: NA; j_gene: TRBJ2-1; v_gene: TRBV19; abundance: few; CDR3aa: CASSREWGYNEQFF; CDR3nt: TGTGCCAGTAGTCGGGAGTGGGGGTACAATGAGCAGTTCTTC
d_gene: TRBD2; j_gene: TRBJ2-7; v_gene: TRBV3-1/TRBV3-2; abundance: once; CDR3aa: CASSHKREANYEQYF; CDR3nt: TGTGCCAGCAGCCATAAGCGGGAGGCGAATTACGAGCAGTACTTC
d_gene: TRBD1; j_gene: TRBJ2-7; v_gene: TRBV30; abundance: NA; CDR3aa: CAWTLRGGHEQYF; CDR3nt: TGTGCCTGGACCTTACGAGGGGGCCACGAGCAGTACTTC
d_gene: NA; j_gene: TRBJ2-5; v_gene: TRBV2; abundance: NA; CDR3aa: CASSPPGQWETQYF; CDR3nt: TGTGCCAGCAGTCCCCCCGGACAGTGGGAGACCCAGTACTTC
d_gene: TRBD1; j_gene: TRBJ2-7; v_gene: TRBV5-6; abundance: NA; CDR3aa: CASSLVGTDYEQYF; CDR3nt: TGTGCCAGCAGCTTGGTTGGGACAGACTACGAGCAGTACTTC
d_gene: TRBD1; j_gene: TRBJ2-1; v_gene: TRBV30; abundance: NA; CDR3aa: CASNPTGLGNEQFF; CDR3nt: TGTGCCTCTAACCCGACAGGGCTGGGGAATGAGCAGTTCTTC
d_gene: NA; j_gene: TRBJ2-3; v_gene: TRBV5-6; abundance: once; CDR3aa: CASSLGGRTGADTQYF; CDR3nt: TGTGCCAGCAGCTTGGGTGGGAGGACGGGGGCAGATACGCAGTATTTT
d_gene: TRBD2; j_gene: TRBJ2-7; v_gene: TRBV7-2; abundance: NA; CDR3aa: CASSRRGVAGGHEQYF; CDR3nt: TGTGCCAGCAGCCGCCGGGGGGTAGCGGGAGGACACGAGCAGTACTTC
d_gene: NA; j_gene: TRBJ2-1; v_gene: TRBV29-1; abundance: NA; CDR3aa: CSGSDGSWNEQFF; CDR3nt: TGCAGCGGTTCAGATGGGAGTTGGAATGAGCAGTTCTTC
d_gene: TRBD2; j_gene: TRBJ2-1; v_gene: TRBV5-5; abundance: NA; CDR3aa: CASSSGWIAGGARDNEQFF; CDR3nt: TGTGCCAGCAGCTCGGGGTGGATAGCGGGAGGGGCCCGGGACAATGAGCAGTTCTTC
d_gene: NA; j_gene: TRBJ2-2; v_gene: TRBV4-1; abundance: NA; CDR3aa: CASSQNGVTGELFF; CDR3nt: TGCGCCAGCAGCCAGAACGGAGTCACCGGGGAGCTGTTTTTT
d_gene: NA; j_gene: TRBJ1-1; v_gene: TRBV2; abundance: NA; CDR3aa: CASSDRPTNTEAFF; CDR3nt: TGTGCCAGCAGTGACAGGCCTACGAACACTGAAGCTTTCTTT
d_gene: NA; j_gene: TRBJ2-3; v_gene: TRBV18; abundance: NA; CDR3aa: CASSSGHSTDTQYF; CDR3nt: TGTGCCAGCTCATCGGGACACAGCACAGATACGCAGTATTTT
d_gene: TRBD1; j_gene: TRBJ1-2; v_gene: TRBV5-4; abundance: NA; CDR3aa: CASSTPGQGNGYTF; CDR3nt: TGTGCCAGCAGCACCCCGGGACAGGGGAATGGCTACACCTTC
d_gene: NA; j_gene: TRBJ2-3; v_gene: TRBV12-3/TRBV12-4; abundance: once; CDR3aa: CASSSLLDTQYF; CDR3nt: TGTGCCAGCAGTTCCCTCTTGGATACGCAGTATTTT
d_gene: TRBD2; j_gene: TRBJ2-2; v_gene: TRBV7-8; abundance: NA; CDR3aa: CASSPGGSGSTGELFF; CDR3nt: TGTGCCAGCAGCCCAGGCGGTAGCGGGAGCACCGGGGAGCTGTTTTTT
d_gene: NA; j_gene: TRBJ2-7; v_gene: TRBV6-5; abundance: NA; CDR3aa: CASRRLQGEQYF; CDR3nt: TGTGCCAGCAGGCGCCTGCAGGGAGAGCAGTACTTC
d_gene: TRBD2; j_gene: TRBJ2-7; v_gene: TRBV24-1; abundance: NA; CDR3aa: CATSDSSGRSGYEQYF; CDR3nt: TGTGCCACCAGTGACAGTAGCGGGAGGAGTGGCTACGAGCAGTACTTC
d_gene: TRBD2; j_gene: TRBJ2-2; v_gene: TRBV7-9; abundance: NA; CDR3aa: CATIEKVAGVGGELFF; CDR3nt: TGTGCCACCATCGAGAAGGTAGCGGGAGTCGGCGGGGAGCTGTTTTTT
d_gene: NA; j_gene: TRBJ2-7; v_gene: TRBV28; abundance: NA; CDR3aa: CASRQQRLWDEQYF; CDR3nt: TGTGCCAGCAGGCAACAGCGGCTATGGGACGAGCAGTACTTC
d_gene: NA; j_gene: TRBJ2-1; v_gene: TRBV28; abundance: NA; CDR3aa: CASRRAGPRRLNEQFF; CDR3nt: TGTGCCAGCCGAAGGGCGGGGCCCCGCCGCCTTAATGAGCAGTTCTTC
d_gene: NA; j_gene: TRBJ1-1; v_gene: TRBV12-5; abundance: NA; CDR3aa: CASGLVRLLNTEAFF; CDR3nt: TGTGCTAGTGGTTTGGTACGACTGTTGAACACTGAAGCTTTCTTT
d_gene: TRBD1; j_gene: TRBJ1-1; v_gene: TRBV9; abundance: NA; CDR3aa: CASTGTGRTEAFF; CDR3nt: TGTGCCAGCACCGGGACAGGACGAACTGAAGCTTTCTTT